These 17 T cell receptor beta chains came from one sample sequenced in a study of shared clonotypes between healthy human individuals. Sequencing used immunoSEQ multiplex PCR; TCRdb keeps in-frame clones, though not all of them. This table has about 1.1 million clones, roughly 77% appearing once. The sample consisted of memory CD4+ T cells from PBMCs. Subset reported: CD45RA-negative fraction. The receptors were gathered from a man between 18 and 29 years old in good health. Some clones in this sample may be carry-over from other donors' samples.

The chain joins TRBV9 to TRBJ2-2, with TRBD2 identical over 10 bases. Germline loops: CDR1 SGDLS, CDR2 YYNGEE. The CDR3 totals 16 residues. V was clipped by 7 bases and J by 2 bases; unmatched bases: 8. The DNA for the CDR3 is TGTGCCAGCTCTCAAGCGGGAGGGCCCAACACCGGGGAGCTGTTTTTT. This codes for CASSQAGGPNTGELFF.

The CDR3 spells CAWSVQAAYEQYF. The CDR3 region has the DNA TGTGCCTGGAGTGTACAGGCCGCCTACGAGCAGTACTTC. The rearrangement uses TRBV30 and TRBJ2-7; D might be TRBD1 (5 bases). The CDR3 is made up of 13 amino acids. From germline, CDR1 is GTSNPN and CDR2 SVGIG (reference sequence). Trimming pared 0 bases from V and 2 bases from J, leaving 8 bases between.

The rearrangement joins TRBV18 to TRBJ1-1; maybe TRBD1 (6 bases). Germline CDR1 reads KGHSH; CDR2 reads LQKENI. The CDR3 runs 12 residues. V gave up 2 bases and J gave up 8 bases, with 9 bases separating them. The CDR3: CASSPNREEAFF. Written as DNA, the CDR3 is TGTGCCAGCTCACCAAACAGGGAGGAAGCTTTCTTT.

The chain links TRBV5-1 to TRBJ1-3; maybe TRBD1 (6 bases). CDR1 is SGHRS and CDR2 is YFSETQ in the germline V gene. Trimming stripped 0 bases from V and 4 bases from J, with 14 bases between. The CDR3 consists of 16 residues. This CDR3 reads CASSLGVRGQGNTIYF. The CDR3 DNA reads TGCGCCAGCAGCTTGGGCGTACGGGGACAAGGAAACACCATATATTTT.

The J gene is TRBJ2-5, the V gene TRBV6-5, with 12 bases that match TRBD1. There are 16 residues in the CDR3. V lost 4 bases and J lost 2; bases outside the gene matches: 5. Looked up from germline, CDR1 is MNHEY and CDR2 is SVGAGI. The CDR3 loop is CASSSGQGAWQETQYF. The CDR3 coding sequence is TGTGCCAGCAGTTCGGGACAGGGGGCTTGGCAAGAGACCCAGTACTTC.

The rearrangement joins TRBV6-1 to TRBJ2-5, with D unresolved. V was pared by 4 bases and J by 10 bases, with 19 bases between. This CDR3 is 14 amino acids long. CDR1 and CDR2 (germline): MNHNS, SASEGT. The CDR3 DNA sequence: TGTGCCAGCAGTGTCCGGCAGGACGGTTCTGGCCAGTACTTC. Translation gives CASSVRQDGSGQYF.

The chain employs TRBV6-1 and TRBJ1-1, with a weak D call TRBD1 (5 bases). The V end was cut by 2 bases, the J end by 1 base, with 11 bases between. The CDR3 sequence is 15 residues long. Germline V gives CDR1 MNHNS, CDR2 SASEGT. The CDR3 here is CASSEFGGGNTEAFF. CDR3 nucleotide sequence: TGTGCCAGCAGTGAATTCGGGGGGGGGAACACTGAAGCTTTCTTT.

The sample holds a few counts of this clone. The gene calls are TRBV30 and TRBJ1-5; the D gene is possibly TRBD1 (5 bases). The V end lost 5 bases, the J end lost 3 bases, and 8 bases lay between the germline ends. The germline CDR1 and CDR2 sequences are GTSNPN and SVGIG (reference sequence). This CDR3 comprises 12 residues. In DNA, the CDR3 is TGTGCCTGGGGGGACGACAATCAGCCCCAGCATTTT. Translating it yields CAWGDDNQPQHF.

This clone was detected once. The V and J genes are TRBV15 and TRBJ2-1; 9 bases are a match to TRBD1. The V segment lost 2 bases and the J segment 8 bases; nucleotides outside the gene matches: 10. CDR1 and CDR2 from the germline V gene are LNHNV and YYDKDF (reference sequence). The CDR3 is made up of 16 amino acids. The CDR3 region is CATSRSGGQGVDEQFF. CDR3 DNA sequence: TGTGCCACCAGCAGATCCGGGGGACAGGGCGTGGATGAGCAGTTCTTC.

This clone was found a few times. Other nucleotide sequences in the sample specify the same CDR3. J is TRBJ2-1 and V is TRBV11-3; D gene unclear. Between the trimmed V and J ends, which lost 5 bases and 2 bases, there was a span of 7 bases. CDR3 size: 13 residues. Germline loops: CDR1 SGHNT, CDR2 YENEEA. The CDR3, as DNA: TGTGCCAGCAGCCGGACCCCCTACAATGAGCAGTTCTTC. It encodes CASSRTPYNEQFF.

The chain is built from TRBV15 and TRBJ1-2; 7 bases align to TRBD1. Germline-derived CDR1 and CDR2 are LNHNV and YYDKDF (reference sequence). V was clipped by 2 bases and J by 4 bases; unmatched bases: 10. The CDR3 is 16 residues long. The chain's CDR3 is CATSRTPQTGPYGYTF. The CDR3 DNA reads TGTGCCACCAGCAGAACCCCTCAGACAGGGCCCTATGGCTACACCTTC.

As DNA, the CDR3 is TGTGCCAGCAGCTTAGGAGAGGTCTCGGGAAATCAGCCCCAGCATTTT. Translated: CASSLGEVSGNQPQHF. The genes are TRBV7-9 and TRBJ1-5; D is unresolved. The CDR3 spans 16 residues. CDR1 and CDR2 (germline): SEHNR, FQNEAQ (reference sequence). The V gene lost 1 base and the J gene lost 4 bases, with 14 bases spanning the gap.

The V gene is TRBV7-8, the J gene TRBJ1-2; tentative D call: TRBD1 (5 bases). Trimming shortened V by 1 base and J by 2 bases, and 11 bases separated the two germline ends. CDR3 length: 15 amino acids. Looked up from germline, CDR1 is SGHVS and CDR2 is FQNEAQ. The CDR3 protein is CASSLGSGRNYGYTF. The CDR3 DNA is TGTGCCAGCAGCTTAGGGTCAGGGCGAAACTATGGCTACACCTTC. The full variable domain, its missing parts supplied by reference TRBV7-8 and TRBJ1-2, is GAGVSQSPRYKVAKRGQDVALRCDPISGHVSLFWYQQALGQGPEFLTYFQNEAQLDKSGLPSDRFFAERPEGSVSTLKIQRTQQEDSAVYLCASSLGSGRNYGYTFGSGTRLTVV.

V usage is TRBV6-5 and J usage is TRBJ1-1; D unresolved. Germline V gene lookup returns CDR1 MNHEY and CDR2 SVGAGI. CDR3 length: 11 residues. V dropped 2 bases and J dropped 7 bases, with 5 bases sitting between them. In DNA, the CDR3 is TGTGCCAGCAGTTACGAGGGTGAAGCTTTCTTT. Translation gives CASSYEGEAFF.

The V gene is TRBV6-5, the J gene TRBJ2-1, with D possibly called TRBD1 or TRBD2 (5 bases each). Germline CDR1 reads MNHEY; CDR2 reads SVGAGI. This CDR3 has 13 residues. V lost 0 bases to trimming and J lost 10 bases, with 10 bases between them. The CDR3 here is CASSYSRGVEQFF. CDR3 DNA sequence: TGTGCCAGCAGTTACTCGAGGGGAGTCGAGCAGTTCTTC.

V gene TRBV4-3 combines with J gene TRBJ2-1; 8 bases are a match to TRBD2. The junction had 7 bases not matched to a gene; V was cut back by 0 bases and J by 6 bases. Germline V CDR1 and CDR2: LGHNA, YSLEER. The CDR3 spans 16 residues. The CDR3 DNA reads as TGCGCCAGCAGCCAAGATCCGAGCGGGGGAATCAATGAGCAGTTCTTC. Protein: CASSQDPSGGINEQFF.

This clone was counted a few times. Other DNA sequences of this sample code for an identical CDR3. The V and J genes are TRBV7-9 and TRBJ2-7; D might be TRBD2 (6 bases). This CDR3 has 14 amino acids. Germline V gene lookup returns CDR1 SEHNR and CDR2 FQNEAQ (reference sequence). Trimming took 1 base from V and 3 from J, leaving 10 bases between them. The CDR3 sequence: CASSLGGVSYEQYF. The CDR3 region has the DNA TGTGCCAGCAGCTTAGGGGGGGTAAGCTACGAGCAGTACTTC.